Presented here are 22 T cell receptor beta chains from one specimen sequenced in a study of blood T cell repertoires in COVID-19. Clones were read by immunoSEQ multiplex PCR, and TCRdb kept only the in-frame ones, dropping some. This table holds about 220,000 clones, approximately 85% found once. The sequenced sample consisted of peripheral blood. All receptors derive from a woman in her seventies with COVID-19, enrolled during active disease.

This sequence joins TRBV5-1 and TRBJ1-3; a possible D gene is TRBD1 (6 bases). The CDR3 loop spans 14 amino acids. The germline V gene has CDR1 SGHRS and CDR2 YFSETQ. V was shortened by 4 bases and J by 0 bases, with 8 bases between the two germline ends. The CDR3: CASSEQGSGNTIYF. CDR3 DNA: TGCGCCAGCAGCGAACAGGGCTCTGGAAACACCATATATTTT.

This chain uses TRBV4-3 with TRBJ2-3; 10 bases match TRBD2. The CDR3 is made up of 17 amino acids. CDR1 and CDR2 (germline): LGHNA, YSLEER. V dropped 1 base and J dropped 0; count of bases not matched to a gene: 4. CDR3 nucleotides: TGCGCCAGCAGCCAAGGCCTAGCGGGGGTGAGCACAGATACGCAGTATTTT. Translated, it gives CASSQGLAGVSTDTQYF.

This chain connects TRBV29-1 to TRBJ1-1, with D maybe TRBD1 (6 bases). V lost 6 bases, J lost 7 bases, and 9 bases lay in between. This CDR3 is 10 amino acids long. Germline-derived CDR1 and CDR2 are SQVTM and ANQGSEA. In DNA form, the CDR3 reads TGCAGCGTAGGGGACATTGAAGCTTTCTTT. Protein product: CSVGDIEAFF.

The V gene is TRBV5-1, the J gene TRBJ1-2, with 7 bases aligning to TRBD1. Germline CDR1 SGHRS, CDR2 YFSETQ. J lost 8 bases, V lost 1 base, and 5 bases had no gene match. The CDR3 spans 13 residues. This CDR3 reads CASSLTGENGYTF. The CDR3 nucleotides are TGCGCCAGCAGCTTGACAGGGGAGAACGGCTACACCTTC.

Comment on this clone: The germline gene is not matched at one end of the junction; a read error may be the cause. The chain is built from TRBV24-1 and TRBJ2-3, with D hard to call. Looked up from germline, CDR1 is KGHDR and CDR2 is SFDVKD. This CDR3 is built from 11 residues. The DNA for the CDR3 is TGTGCCACTAGTGTGAGGGATACGCAGTATTTT. It codes for CATSVRDTQYF.

The rearrangement joins TRBV7-2 to TRBJ1-5; tentatively, D is TRBD1 (6 bases). Trimming cost V 5 bases and J 2 bases, with 10 bases left between them. CDR3 length equals 14 residues. From germline, CDR1 is SGHTA and CDR2 FQGNSA. The DNA of the CDR3 is TGTGCCAGCAGCGCAAAGGGGGGCAATCAGCCCCAGCATTTT. It codes for CASSAKGGNQPQHF.

This clone was counted a few times. The chain recombines TRBV14 with TRBJ1-3, with a tentative D call TRBD1 (5 bases). Trimming left V 2 bases short and J 3 bases short, with 14 bases between. CDR3 length: 16 residues. From germline, CDR1 is SGHDN and CDR2 FVKESK. The CDR3 protein is CASSQPSGGFGNTIYF. DNA of the CDR3: TGTGCCAGCAGCCAACCCTCCGGGGGATTTGGAAACACCATATATTTT.

The chain combines TRBV30 with TRBJ1-1; D may be TRBD1 (5 bases). Trimming cost V 0 bases and J 3 bases, with 11 bases left between them. Germline V gene lookup returns CDR1 GTSNPN and CDR2 SVGIG (reference sequence). The CDR3 runs to 14 residues. CDR3 DNA: TGTGCCTGGAGTGTAGGGGCCAGCGACACTGAAGCTTTCTTT. Its protein is CAWSVGASDTEAFF.

The chain couples TRBV6-2 or TRBV6-3 to TRBJ1-1; the D is unclear. Germline-derived CDR1 and CDR2 are MNHEY and SVGEGT. Trimming took 4 bases from V and 0 from J, leaving 15 bases between them. The length of the CDR3 is 16 residues. CDR3 residues: CASSLGRHAMNTEAFF. CDR3 DNA sequence: TGTGCCAGCAGTTTGGGCAGGCACGCCATGAACACTGAAGCTTTCTTT.

In this sample, this clone turned up once. The V gene is TRBV7-2, the J gene TRBJ2-1; 11 positions match TRBD2. The CDR3 is made up of 17 amino acids. CDR1 is SGHTA and CDR2 is FQGNSA in the germline V gene. J gave up 4 bases and V 0 bases, and 5 bases lay outside the gene matches. The CDR3 is CASSLALGLAGYNEQFF. CDR3 DNA: TGTGCCAGCAGCTTAGCCCTCGGACTAGCGGGTTACAATGAGCAGTTCTTC.

The chain couples TRBV6-5 to TRBJ1-3, with D possibly matching TRBD1 (5 bases). Trimming took 7 bases from V and 0 from J, leaving 10 bases between them. The CDR3 has 14 residues. Germline assignment: CDR1 MNHEY and CDR2 SVGAGI. The CDR3 is CASTRGGSGNTIYF. DNA of the CDR3: TGTGCCAGCACCCGGGGGGGCTCTGGAAACACCATATATTTT.

The chain is built from TRBV5-4 and TRBJ2-3, with TRBD2 identical over 9 bases. The V and J ends lost 4 bases and 2 bases, in that order; junction bases with no gene match: 8. The CDR3 is 16 residues long. The germline CDR1 and CDR2 sequences are SGHNT and YYREEE (reference sequence). This CDR3 reads CASSPPGGRVTDTQYF. The DNA of the CDR3 is TGTGCCAGCAGCCCCCCTGGCGGGAGGGTCACAGATACGCAGTATTTT.

V gene TRBV19 combines with J gene TRBJ2-1; D remains unclear. V was clipped by 11 bases and J by 6 bases, with 8 bases between them. Germline-derived CDR1 and CDR2 are LNHDA and SQIVND (reference sequence). This CDR3 contains 10 residues. CDR3 sequence: CAVGGNEQFF. For the CDR3, the DNA is TGTGCCGTAGGCGGCAATGAGCAGTTCTTC.

The chain links TRBV7-9 to TRBJ2-2; tentatively, D is TRBD1 (6 bases). This CDR3 comprises 15 residues. Germline V gives CDR1 SEHNR, CDR2 FQNEAQ (reference sequence). Trimming removed 6 bases from V and 4 bases from J, with 15 bases in between. The CDR3 is CASSYPGQGTGELFF. As DNA, the CDR3 is TGTGCCAGCAGTTACCCGGGACAAGGCACCGGGGAGCTGTTTTTT. The full variable domain, in which reference TRBV7-9 and TRBJ2-2 provide the parts outside the CDR3, is DTGVSQNPRHKITKRGQNVTFRCDPISEHNRLYWYRQTLGQGPEFLTYFQNEAQLEKSRLLSDRFSAERPKGSFSTLEIQRTEQGDSAMYLCASSYPGQGTGELFFGEGSRLTVL.

This chain uses TRBV9 with TRBJ2-3; 11 bases are a match to TRBD2. The CDR3 loop spans 17 amino acids. J was trimmed by 1 base and V by 0 bases; bases with no gene match: 4. Germline V gene sequence: CDR1 SGDLS, CDR2 YYNGEE. This chain's CDR3 is CASSVGLAGGRTDTQYF. In DNA form, the CDR3 reads TGTGCCAGCAGCGTAGGGCTAGCGGGGGGACGCACAGATACGCAGTATTTT.

About this clone: A junction end diverges from the germline sequence, so it may reflect a read error. The sample holds other DNA sequences that translate to the same CDR3. This rearrangement joins TRBV7-9 to TRBJ1-2; TRBD1 matches at 8 bases. Germline CDR1 and CDR2: SEHNR and FQNEAQ (reference sequence). The CDR3 runs to 13 residues. CDR3 DNA sequence: TGTGCCAGCAGCTTGCCAGGGGGCGGTGGCTACACCTTT. Translation: CASSLPGGGGYTF.

The chain joins TRBV19 to TRBJ1-5; possible D gene TRBD1, 5 bases. Germline V lookup: CDR1 LNHDA, CDR2 SQIVND (reference sequence). The CDR3 consists of 15 residues. V lost 5 bases, J lost 2 bases, and 13 bases lay in between. CDR3 amino acids: CASSPRLRGNQPQHF. The CDR3 region has the DNA TGTGCCAGTAGTCCCCGTCTCAGGGGCAATCAGCCCCAGCATTTT.

With regard to this clone: The identical CDR3 is also encoded by other nucleotide sequences in the sample. V usage is TRBV27 and J usage is TRBJ2-1, with D possibly matching TRBD2 (5 bases). V was shortened by 6 bases and J by 1 base, with 7 bases between the two germline ends. Germline lookup yields CDR1 MNHEY and CDR2 SMNVEV (reference sequence). The CDR3 is 13 residues long. In nucleotides, the CDR3 is TGTGCCAGCAGCCCGGGATCCTACAATGAGCAGTTCTTC. Translated: CASSPGSYNEQFF.

The DNA for the CDR3 is TGTGCCAGCAGCCCGATGGGTCGGGACAGCCCCTACGAGCAGTACTTC. Its translation: CASSPMGRDSPYEQYF. The V call is TRBV28, the J call TRBJ2-7, with 7 bases aligning to TRBD1. Germline CDR1 and CDR2: MDHEN and SYDVKM. This CDR3 has 16 residues. The V gene end was trimmed by 6 bases and the J gene end by 2 bases; junction bases not matched to a gene: 13.

This chain links TRBV11-3 with TRBJ1-2, with 7 bases lining up with TRBD1. This CDR3 region has 16 residues. The J segment lost 4 bases and the V segment lost 4 bases, leaving 12 bases of the junction unmatched. From germline, CDR1 is SGHNT and CDR2 YENEEA. The CDR3 here is CASSWQGDDPGYGYTF. The DNA of the CDR3 is TGTGCCAGCAGCTGGCAGGGGGATGACCCGGGCTATGGCTACACCTTC.

V usage is TRBV2 and J usage is TRBJ1-4; D may be TRBD1 (6 bases). Trimming took off 3 bases at V and 0 bases at J, with 11 bases between the two ends. From germline, CDR1 is SNHLY and CDR2 FYNNEI. CDR3 length: 16 residues. DNA for the CDR3: TGTGCCAGCAGTGATCACAGGGAAGCAACTAATGAAAAACTGTTTTTT. Protein sequence: CASSDHREATNEKLFF. Looking up the rest from reference TRBV2 and TRBJ1-4 gives the full variable domain: EPEVTQTPSHQVTQMGQEVILRCVPISNHLYFYWYRQILGQKVEFLVSFYNNEISEKSEIFDDQFSVERPDGSNFTLKIRSTKLEDSAMYFCASSDHREATNEKLFFGSGTQLSVL.

V and J are TRBV5-4 and TRBJ2-1, with a possible D match to TRBD2 (5 bases). CDR3 length: 14 amino acids. Between the trimmed V and J ends, which lost 0 bases and 5 bases, there was a span of 9 bases. From germline, CDR1 is SGHNT and CDR2 YYREEE (reference sequence). CDR3 coding DNA: TGTGCCAGCAGCTTGGGTTACGGGAACAATGAGCAGTTCTTC. Amino acid sequence: CASSLGYGNNEQFF.